This TCR beta chain was sequenced in a study of glioma-infiltrating T cells after dendritic cell vaccination. About the research overall: Three intradermal dendritic cell vaccine injections were given every two weeks.

Time point described: after dendritic cell vaccination, including at tumor progression/relapse. Patients had residual fresh-frozen tumor tissue and more than two years of survival data. Up to about 2 ug genomic DNA was used for TCRB CDR3 amplification. Sequencing was performed with immunoSEQ multiplex PCR; in TCRdb, only in-frame clones are kept and a portion is missing. The repertoire holds around 60,000 clones, about 89% seen once, with 11% in the top ten. This clone was seen more than once but under ten times. The receptor was derived from a human donor with glioblastoma. Here the sequenced sample was blood, taken after dendritic cell vaccination.

CDR3 sequence: CASSQDSGSNYGYTF. The CDR3, as DNA: TGCGCCAGCAGCCAAGATTCAGGGTCCAACTATGGCTACACCTTC. V gene TRBV4-1 combines with J gene TRBJ1-2, with D maybe TRBD1 (5 bases). Germline loops: CDR1 MGHRA, CDR2 YSYEKL. The CDR3 contains 15 residues. Trimming stripped 0 bases from V and 2 bases from J, with 10 bases between.